Listed here are 14 T cell receptor beta chains from one sample, sequenced in a study of blood T cells in healthy people across ages. It was with a sample-barcoded 5' primer and a J-beta primer mix that a second PCR of roughly 7 to 12 cycles was run. TCRdb fed the 5' RACE reads into MiXCR, producing one record per CDR3 protein. The sample lists 550,000 to 750,000 distinct CDR3 sequences; roughly 20% were seen once. The sequenced sample consisted of blood. Receptors originate from a man aged 65 to 85 in good health.

This clonotype was recorded only once. The chain has TRBV20-1 and TRBJ2-7; 9 nucleotides agree with TRBD1. Unmatched junction bases numbered 5, after V lost 3 bases and J lost 2 bases. CDR1 DFQATT and CDR2 SNEGSKA come from the germline V gene (reference sequence). The CDR3 totals 14 residues. In DNA, the CDR3 is TGCAGTGCTAGGGGGGGGGACAGGGCCTACGAGCAGTACTTC. It yields the protein CSARGGDRAYEQYF.

This clonotype was seen a few times. This chain uses TRBV10-3 with TRBJ1-2; D may be TRBD1 (5 bases). The CDR3 runs 15 residues. V lost 0 bases and J 5 bases, leaving 13 bases between the germline ends. Germline V gene lookup returns CDR1 ENHRY and CDR2 SYGVKD. Written as DNA, the CDR3 is TGTGCCATCAGTGAGTCGCTCGACAGCGGGTATGGCTACACCTTC. This gives the protein CAISESLDSGYGYTF.

The chain links TRBV3-1 to TRBJ1-2; a weak D match, TRBD1 (6 bases). Trimming shortened V by 3 bases and J by 6 bases, and 20 bases separated the two germline ends. The CDR3 runs to 16 residues. Germline loops: CDR1 LGHDT, CDR2 YNNKEL (reference sequence). The CDR3 region has the DNA TGTGCCAGCAGCCAGCCCGGCCGGGACAAGAGGAATGGCTACACCTTC. This gives the protein CASSQPGRDKRNGYTF. Looking up the rest from reference TRBV3-1 and TRBJ1-2 gives the full variable domain: DTAVSQTPKYLVTQMGNDKSIKCEQNLGHDTMYWYKQDSKKFLKIMFSYNNKELIINETVPNRFSPKSPDKAHLNLHINSLELGDSAVYFCASSQPGRDKRNGYTFGSGTRLTVV.

The chain recombines TRBV7-2 with TRBJ2-5; 9 nucleotides match TRBD2. The CDR3 runs 16 residues. CDR1 and CDR2 (germline): SGHTA, FQGNSA. The J segment lost 2 bases and the V segment lost 1 base, leaving 5 bases of the junction unmatched. This CDR3 is CASSLGASGIQETQYF. CDR3 DNA: TGTGCCAGCAGCTTAGGGGCTAGCGGGATTCAAGAGACCCAGTACTTC. Full variable domain (outside the CDR3, taken from reference TRBV7-2 and TRBJ2-5): GAGVSQSPSNKVTEKGKDVELRCDPISGHTALYWYRQSLGQGLEFLIYFQGNSAPDKSGLPSDRFSAERTGGSVSTLTIQRTQQEDSAVYLCASSLGASGIQETQYFGPGTRLLVL.

This clonotype was counted between two and nine times. The V call is TRBV20-1, the J call TRBJ1-1, with a possible D match to TRBD1 (5 bases). Deletions cut 3 bases from V and 2 bases from J, with 13 bases between. The V gene's germline CDR1 is DFQATT and CDR2 SNEGSKA (reference sequence). The CDR3 is made up of 14 amino acids. CDR3 region: CSASKGRRNTEAFF. CDR3 nucleotide sequence: TGCAGTGCTAGTAAGGGACGGAGAAACACTGAAGCTTTCTTT.

This rearrangement joins TRBV10-3 to TRBJ2-3, with 7 bases fitting TRBD2. CDR3 size: 14 residues. The germline V gene has CDR1 ENHRY and CDR2 SYGVKD. Trimming removed 6 bases from V and 0 bases from J; junction bases left unmatched: 3. CDR3 in amino acids: CAIRGGVSTDTQYF. As DNA, the CDR3 is TGTGCCATCAGGGGAGGGGTTAGCACAGATACGCAGTATTTT.

This clonotype came up a few times. This chain joins TRBV7-2 and TRBJ2-5; 13 nucleotides match TRBD2. The DNA matches TRBJ2-7 better at its end, which makes the J call doubtful. The CDR3 is made up of 13 amino acids. Looked up from germline, CDR1 is SGHTA and CDR2 is FQGNSA. This CDR3 reads CASRLAGGVEQYF. In DNA form, the CDR3 reads TGTGCCAGTCGACTAGCGGGAGGTGTCGAGCAGTACTTC.

This clonotype was observed a few times. V and J are TRBV28 and TRBJ2-2; TRBD2 matches 9 bases. The CDR3 totals 13 residues. CDR1 MDHEN and CDR2 SYDVKM come from the germline V gene. The ends lost 8 bases at V and 11 bases at J; junction bases unmatched: 9. CDR3 DNA sequence: TGTGCCAGCCGGACTAGCGCTTTTGTCGAGCTGTTTTTT. The encoded protein is CASRTSAFVELFF.

The chain carries TRBV29-1 and TRBJ2-4; TRBD2 agrees at 13 bases. CDR1 and CDR2 from the germline V gene are SQVTM and ANQGSEA. Losses at the gene ends were 0 bases for V and 0 bases for J; bases not matched to a gene: 11. The CDR3 has 20 amino acids. The CDR3 reads CSVEEPLLAGGFLAKNIQYF. The CDR3, as DNA: TGCAGCGTTGAAGAGCCTCTACTAGCGGGAGGGTTCTTAGCCAAAAACATTCAGTACTTC.

The CDR3 DNA reads as TGTGCCAGCAGCTTCGGTCTGGCGGGTTACACTGAAGCTTTCTTT. Translation: CASSFGLAGYTEAFF. The V gene is TRBV7-2, the J gene TRBJ1-1; D remains unclear. The CDR3 covers 15 residues. Deletions cut 3 bases from V and 3 bases from J, with 14 bases between. Germline-derived CDR1 and CDR2 are SGHTA and FQGNSA.

This clonotype was seen more than once but under ten times. The chain combines TRBV7-2 with TRBJ2-5; D remains unclear. Trimming stripped 2 bases from V and 5 bases from J, with 12 bases between. The CDR3 sequence is 14 residues long. Germline V gene lookup returns CDR1 SGHTA and CDR2 FQGNSA. For the CDR3, the DNA is TGTGCCAGCAGCTTAAGTCGGGCCTCCGAGACCCAGTACTTC. This codes for CASSLSRASETQYF.

This rearrangement joins TRBV5-6 to TRBJ2-4, with a possible D match to TRBD1 (7 bases). The CDR3 spans 14 residues. Germline values: CDR1 SGHDT, CDR2 YYEEEE. Between the trimmed V and J ends, which lost 4 bases and 4 bases, there was a span of 12 bases. The CDR3 spells CASSAGQIKNIQYF. The CDR3 DNA is TGTGCCAGCAGCGCGGGACAGATTAAAAACATTCAGTACTTC.

This clonotype was observed at least ten times. As DNA, the CDR3 is TGTGCCAGCAGGGGCGGGAGTTACGAGCAGTACTTC. This gives the protein CASRGGSYEQYF. The rearrangement joins TRBV6-6 to TRBJ2-7; 7 bases match TRBD2. This CDR3 has 12 amino acids. Per germline, CDR1 MNHNY and CDR2 SVGAGI (reference sequence). V shed 6 bases and J 4 bases; nucleotides not matched to a gene: 3.

Here the CDR3 reads CASSVDSPTDTQYF. DNA for the CDR3: TGCGCCAGCAGCGTGGACAGCCCCACAGATACGCAGTATTTT. The chain joins TRBV5-1 to TRBJ2-3, with D perhaps TRBD1 (6 bases). The V and J ends lost 4 bases and 2 bases respectively, with 11 bases between them. This CDR3 region has 14 residues. Germline CDR1 SGHRS, CDR2 YFSETQ.